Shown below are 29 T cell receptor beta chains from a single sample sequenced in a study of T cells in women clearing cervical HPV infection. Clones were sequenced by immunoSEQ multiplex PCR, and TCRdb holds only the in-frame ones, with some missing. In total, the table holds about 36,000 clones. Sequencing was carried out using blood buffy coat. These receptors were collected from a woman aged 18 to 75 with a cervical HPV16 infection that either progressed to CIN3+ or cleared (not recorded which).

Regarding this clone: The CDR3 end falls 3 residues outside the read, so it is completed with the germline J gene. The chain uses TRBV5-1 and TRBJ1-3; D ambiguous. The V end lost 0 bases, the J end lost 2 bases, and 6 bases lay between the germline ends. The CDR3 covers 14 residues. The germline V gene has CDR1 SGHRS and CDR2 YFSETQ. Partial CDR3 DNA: TGCGCCAGCAGCTTGGGCGGCACTGGAAACACC. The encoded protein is CASSLGGTGNT. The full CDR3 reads CASSLGGTGNTIYF.

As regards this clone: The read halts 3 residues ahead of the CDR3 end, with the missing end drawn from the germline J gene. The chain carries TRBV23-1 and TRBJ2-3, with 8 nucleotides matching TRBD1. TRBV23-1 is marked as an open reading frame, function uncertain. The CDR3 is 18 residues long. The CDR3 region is CASSQPFRQGAWRQPQYF. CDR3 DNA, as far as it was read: TGCGCCAGCAGTCAACCCTTTCGGCAGGGGGCTTGGAGACAGCCG.

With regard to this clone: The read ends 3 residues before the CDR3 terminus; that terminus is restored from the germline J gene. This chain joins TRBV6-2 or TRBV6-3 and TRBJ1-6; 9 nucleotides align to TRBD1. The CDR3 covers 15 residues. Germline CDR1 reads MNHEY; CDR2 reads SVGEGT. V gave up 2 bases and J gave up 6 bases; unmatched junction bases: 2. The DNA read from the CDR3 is TGTGCCAGCAGTTACCAGACAGGGGGTAATTCACCC. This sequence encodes CASSYQTGGNSP. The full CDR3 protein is CASSYQTGGNSPLHF.

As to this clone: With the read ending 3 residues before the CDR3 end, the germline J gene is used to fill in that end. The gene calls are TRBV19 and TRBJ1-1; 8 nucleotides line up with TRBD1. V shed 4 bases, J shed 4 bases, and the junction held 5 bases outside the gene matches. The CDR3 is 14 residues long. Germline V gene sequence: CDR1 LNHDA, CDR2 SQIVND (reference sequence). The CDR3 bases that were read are TGTGCCAGTAGTAATCCTACAGGGGGCACTGAA. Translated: CASSNPTGGTE. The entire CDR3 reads CASSNPTGGTEAFF.

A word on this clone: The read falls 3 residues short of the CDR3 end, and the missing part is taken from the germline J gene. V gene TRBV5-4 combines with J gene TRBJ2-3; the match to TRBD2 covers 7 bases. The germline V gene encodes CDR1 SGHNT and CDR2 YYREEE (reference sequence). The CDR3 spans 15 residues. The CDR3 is CASSSERDFEETQYF. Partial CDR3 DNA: TGTGCCAGCAGCTCAGAGCGGGACTTTGAAGAGACG.

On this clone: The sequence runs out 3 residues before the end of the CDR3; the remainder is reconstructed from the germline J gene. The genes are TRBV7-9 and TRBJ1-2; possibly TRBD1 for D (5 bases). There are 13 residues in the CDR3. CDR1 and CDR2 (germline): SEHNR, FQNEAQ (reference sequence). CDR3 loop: CASSSPTVYDYTF. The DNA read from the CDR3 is TGTGCCAGCAGCTCCCCGACAGTTTACGAC.

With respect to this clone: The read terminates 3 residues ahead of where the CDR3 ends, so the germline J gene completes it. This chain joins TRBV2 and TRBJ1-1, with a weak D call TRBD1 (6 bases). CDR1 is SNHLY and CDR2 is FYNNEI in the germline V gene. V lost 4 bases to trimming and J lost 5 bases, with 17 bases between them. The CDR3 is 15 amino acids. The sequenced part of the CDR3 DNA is TGTGCCAGCAGTGTCGAGACAGGCGCAGGGACTGAA. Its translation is CASSVETGAGTE. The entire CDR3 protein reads CASSVETGAGTEAFF.

The covered CDR3 bases are TGCAGTGCTAGCCCAAACTTTGGCGGGCAAGAGACC. The encoded protein is CSASPNFGGQET. In full, the CDR3 reads CSASPNFGGQETQYF. The J gene is TRBJ2-5, the V gene TRBV20-1, with a weak D call TRBD2 (5 bases). The read ends 3 residues early relative to the CDR3; the germline J gene fills the gap. The CDR3 has 15 amino acids. Trimming took off 3 bases at V and 2 bases at J, with 16 bases between the two ends. Germline V gene sequence: CDR1 DFQATT, CDR2 SNEGSKA (reference sequence).

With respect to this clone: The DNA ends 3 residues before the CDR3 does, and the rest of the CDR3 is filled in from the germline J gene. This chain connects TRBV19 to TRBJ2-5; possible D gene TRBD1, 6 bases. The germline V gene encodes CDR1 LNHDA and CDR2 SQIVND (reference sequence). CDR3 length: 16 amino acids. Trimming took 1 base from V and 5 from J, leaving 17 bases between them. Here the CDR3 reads CASSIVRTDERETQYF. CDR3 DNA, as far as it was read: TGTGCCAGTAGTATAGTAAGGACAGATGAACGGGAGACC.

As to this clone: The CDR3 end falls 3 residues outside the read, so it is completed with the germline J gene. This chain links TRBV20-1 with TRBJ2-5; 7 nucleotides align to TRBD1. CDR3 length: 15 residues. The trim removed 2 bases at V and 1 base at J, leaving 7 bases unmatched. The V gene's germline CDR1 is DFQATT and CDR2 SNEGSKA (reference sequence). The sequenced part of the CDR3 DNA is TGCAGTGCTAGAAACCCCGGGACAGCCCAAGAGACC. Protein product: CSARNPGTAQET. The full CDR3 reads CSARNPGTAQETQYF.

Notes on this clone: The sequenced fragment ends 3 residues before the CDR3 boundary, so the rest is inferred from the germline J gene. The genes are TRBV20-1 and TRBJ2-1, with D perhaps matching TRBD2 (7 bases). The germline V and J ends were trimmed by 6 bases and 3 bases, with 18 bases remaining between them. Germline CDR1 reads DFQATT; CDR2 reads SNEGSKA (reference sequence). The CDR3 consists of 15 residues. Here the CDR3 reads CSAPGGRNYYNEQFF. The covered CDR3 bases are TGCAGTGCACCGGGGGGCCGAAACTACTACAATGAG.

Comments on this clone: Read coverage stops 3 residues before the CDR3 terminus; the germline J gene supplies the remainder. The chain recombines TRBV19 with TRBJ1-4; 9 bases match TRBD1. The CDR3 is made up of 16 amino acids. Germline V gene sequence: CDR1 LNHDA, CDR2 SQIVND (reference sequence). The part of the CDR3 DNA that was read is TGTGCCAGTAGTGCCCGGACAGGGGTAAGGAATTCACCA. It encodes CASSARTGVRNSP. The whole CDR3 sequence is CASSARTGVRNSPLFF.

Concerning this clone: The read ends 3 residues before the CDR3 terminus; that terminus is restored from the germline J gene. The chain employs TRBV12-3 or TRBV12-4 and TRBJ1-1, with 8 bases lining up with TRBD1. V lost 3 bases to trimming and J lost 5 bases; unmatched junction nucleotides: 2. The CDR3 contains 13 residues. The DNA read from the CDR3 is TGTGCCAGCAGTTTTACAGGGGGGACTGAA. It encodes CASSFTGGTE. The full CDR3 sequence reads CASSFTGGTEAFF.

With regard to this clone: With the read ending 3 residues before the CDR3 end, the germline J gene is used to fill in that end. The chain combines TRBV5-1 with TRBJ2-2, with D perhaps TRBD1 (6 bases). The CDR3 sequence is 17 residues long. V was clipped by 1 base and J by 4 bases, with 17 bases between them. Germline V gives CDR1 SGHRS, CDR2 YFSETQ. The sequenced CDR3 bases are TGCGCCAGCAGCTTGAGAGCGTCCCAGGGGAGCACCGGGGAG. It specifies CASSLRASQGSTGE. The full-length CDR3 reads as CASSLRASQGSTGELFF. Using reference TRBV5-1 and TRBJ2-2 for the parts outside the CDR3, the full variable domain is KAGVTQTPRYLIKTRGQQVTLSCSPISGHRSVSWYQQTPGQGLQFLFEYFSETQRNKGNFPGRFSGRQFSNSRSEMNVSTLELGDSALYLCASSLRASQGSTGELFFGEGSRLTVL.

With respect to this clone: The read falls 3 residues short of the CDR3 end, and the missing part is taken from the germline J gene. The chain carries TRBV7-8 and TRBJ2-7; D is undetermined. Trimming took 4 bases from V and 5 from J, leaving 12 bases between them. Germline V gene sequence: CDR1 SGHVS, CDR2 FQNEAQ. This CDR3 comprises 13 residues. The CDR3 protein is CASSSGPRDEQYF. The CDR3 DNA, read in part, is TGTGCCAGCAGCTCCGGTCCGAGAGACGAG. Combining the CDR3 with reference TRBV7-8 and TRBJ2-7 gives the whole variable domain GAGVSQSPRYKVAKRGQDVALRCDPISGHVSLFWYQQALGQGPEFLTYFQNEAQLDKSGLPSDRFFAERPEGSVSTLKIQRTQQEDSAVYLCASSSGPRDEQYFGPGTRLTVT.

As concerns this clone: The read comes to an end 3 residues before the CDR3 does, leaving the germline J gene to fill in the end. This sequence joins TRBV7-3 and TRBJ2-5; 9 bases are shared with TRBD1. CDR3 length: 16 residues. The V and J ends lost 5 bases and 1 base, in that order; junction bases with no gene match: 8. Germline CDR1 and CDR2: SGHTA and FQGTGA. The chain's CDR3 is CASSPQTGGAQETQYF. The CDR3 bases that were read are TGTGCCAGCAGCCCCCAGACAGGGGGAGCCCAAGAGACC.

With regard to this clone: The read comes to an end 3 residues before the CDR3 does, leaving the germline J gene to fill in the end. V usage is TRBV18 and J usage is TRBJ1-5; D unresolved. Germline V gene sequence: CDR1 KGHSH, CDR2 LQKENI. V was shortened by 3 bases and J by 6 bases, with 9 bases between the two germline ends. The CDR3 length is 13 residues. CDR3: CASSPERVQPQHF. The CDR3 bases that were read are TGTGCCAGCTCACCTGAGCGGGTTCAGCCC. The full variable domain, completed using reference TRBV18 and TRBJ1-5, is NAGVMQNPRHLVRRRGQEARLRCSPMKGHSHVYWYRQLPEEGLKFMVYLQKENIIDESGMPKERFSAEFPKEGPSILRIQQVVRGDSAAYFCASSPERVQPQHFGDGTRLSIL.

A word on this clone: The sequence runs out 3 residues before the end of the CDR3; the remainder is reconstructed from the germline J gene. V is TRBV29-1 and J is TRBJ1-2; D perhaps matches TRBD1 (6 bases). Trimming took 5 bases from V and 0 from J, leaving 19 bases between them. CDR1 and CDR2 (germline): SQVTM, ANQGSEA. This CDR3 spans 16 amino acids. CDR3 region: CSVIGTIISANYGYTF. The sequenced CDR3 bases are TGCAGCGTTATTGGGACAATTATTTCGGCTAACTATGGC.

CDR3 protein: CSARDKSNYGYTF. CDR3 DNA (partial): TGCAGTGCTAGAGACAAATCTAACTATGGC. The chain uses TRBV20-1 and TRBJ1-2; no clear D. The CDR3 end is not reached by the read, which stops 3 residues before it; the germline J gene fills it in. The CDR3 loop spans 13 amino acids. Per the germline V gene, CDR1 is DFQATT and CDR2 is SNEGSKA (reference sequence). Trimming stripped 0 bases from V and 0 bases from J, with 5 bases between.

The CDR3 loop reads CSAGTGGLDGYTF. CDR3 DNA, as far as it was read: TGCAGCGCAGGGACAGGGGGCCTAGATGGC. This chain links TRBV29-1 with TRBJ1-2; 12 bases map to TRBD1. Sequencing ends 3 residues short of the CDR3 end; the germline J gene provides the rest. Germline V gene lookup returns CDR1 SQVTM and CDR2 ANQGSEA. The CDR3 runs to 13 residues. J lost 6 bases, V lost 7 bases, and 6 bases had no gene match.

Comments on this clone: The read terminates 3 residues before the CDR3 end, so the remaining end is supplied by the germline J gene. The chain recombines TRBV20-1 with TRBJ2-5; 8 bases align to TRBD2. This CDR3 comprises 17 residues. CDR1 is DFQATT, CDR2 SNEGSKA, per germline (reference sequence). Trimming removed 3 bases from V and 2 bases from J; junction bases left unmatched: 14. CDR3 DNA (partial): TGCAGTGCTAGGGACTTAAGAGCGGGGGTGGCTCAAGAGACC. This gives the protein CSARDLRAGVAQET. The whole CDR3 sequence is CSARDLRAGVAQETQYF.

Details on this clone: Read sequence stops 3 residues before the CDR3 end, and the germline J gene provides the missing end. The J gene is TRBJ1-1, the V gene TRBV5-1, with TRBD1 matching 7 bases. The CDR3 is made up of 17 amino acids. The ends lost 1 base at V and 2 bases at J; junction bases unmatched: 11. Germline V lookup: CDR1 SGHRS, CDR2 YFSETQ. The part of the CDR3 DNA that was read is TGCGCCAGCAGCTTGAGTCGGCGGGACAGAACAAACACTGAA. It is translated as CASSLSRRDRTNTE. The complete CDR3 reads CASSLSRRDRTNTEAFF.

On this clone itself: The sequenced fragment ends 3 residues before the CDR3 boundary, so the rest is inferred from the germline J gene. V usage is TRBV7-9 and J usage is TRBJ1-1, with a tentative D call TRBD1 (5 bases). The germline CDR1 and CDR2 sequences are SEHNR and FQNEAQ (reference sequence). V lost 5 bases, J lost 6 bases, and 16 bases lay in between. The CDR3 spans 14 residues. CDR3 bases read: TGTGCCAGCAGCCATTTCCAGGGAAGTCCTGAA. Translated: CASSHFQGSPE. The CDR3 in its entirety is CASSHFQGSPEAFF.

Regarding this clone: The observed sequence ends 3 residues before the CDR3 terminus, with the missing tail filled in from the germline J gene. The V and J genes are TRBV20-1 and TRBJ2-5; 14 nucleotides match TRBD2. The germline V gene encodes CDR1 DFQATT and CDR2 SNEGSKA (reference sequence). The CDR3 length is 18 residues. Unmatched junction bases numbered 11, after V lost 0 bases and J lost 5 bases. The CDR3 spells CSARDVAGTSGGGETQYF. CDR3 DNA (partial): TGCAGTGCTAGAGATGTGGCCGGGACTAGCGGGGGCGGGGAGACC.

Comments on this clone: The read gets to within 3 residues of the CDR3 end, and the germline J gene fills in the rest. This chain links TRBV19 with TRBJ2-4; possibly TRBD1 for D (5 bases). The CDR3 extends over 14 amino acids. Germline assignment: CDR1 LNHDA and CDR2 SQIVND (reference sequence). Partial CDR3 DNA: TGTGCCAGTAGTATTGACAGCTTGAACTATGGT. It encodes CASSIDSLNYG. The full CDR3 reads CASSIDSLNYGQYF.

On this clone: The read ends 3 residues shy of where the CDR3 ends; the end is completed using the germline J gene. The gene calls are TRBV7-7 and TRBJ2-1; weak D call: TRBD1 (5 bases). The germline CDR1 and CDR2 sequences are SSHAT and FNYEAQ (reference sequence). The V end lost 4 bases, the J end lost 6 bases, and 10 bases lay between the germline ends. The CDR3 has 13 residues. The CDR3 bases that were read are TGTGCCAGCAGCTCTGGACAAACCAATGAG. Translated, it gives CASSSGQTNE. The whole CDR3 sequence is CASSSGQTNEQFF.

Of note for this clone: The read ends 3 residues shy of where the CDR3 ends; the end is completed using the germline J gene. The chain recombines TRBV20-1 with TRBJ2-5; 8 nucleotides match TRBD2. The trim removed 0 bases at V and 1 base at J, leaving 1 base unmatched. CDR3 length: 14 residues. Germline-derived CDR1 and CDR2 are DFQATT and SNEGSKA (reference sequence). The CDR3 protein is CSARDRGGQETQYF. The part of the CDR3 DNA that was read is TGCAGTGCTAGAGATCGGGGGGGCCAAGAGACC.

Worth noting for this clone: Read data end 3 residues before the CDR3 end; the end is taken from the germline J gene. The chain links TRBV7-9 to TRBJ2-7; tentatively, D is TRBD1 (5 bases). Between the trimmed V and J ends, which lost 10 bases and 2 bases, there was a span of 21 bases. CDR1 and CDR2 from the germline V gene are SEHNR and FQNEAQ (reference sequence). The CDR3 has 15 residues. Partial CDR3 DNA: TGTGCCACCTCCGTCGGCACAGGTAGTACCTACGAG. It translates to CATSVGTGSTYE. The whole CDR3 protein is CATSVGTGSTYEQYF.

CDR3 DNA (partial): TGTGCCAGCAGCTTGGGGAGGGCTGCTGAA. It yields the protein CASSLGRAAE. The whole CDR3 region reads CASSLGRAAEAFF. The rearrangement uses TRBV5-8 and TRBJ1-1; D is unresolved. The read halts 3 residues ahead of the CDR3 end, with the missing end drawn from the germline J gene. The germline V and J ends were trimmed by 0 bases and 6 bases, with 9 bases remaining between them. The length of the CDR3 is 13 residues. The germline V gene encodes CDR1 SGHTS and CDR2 YDEGEE.